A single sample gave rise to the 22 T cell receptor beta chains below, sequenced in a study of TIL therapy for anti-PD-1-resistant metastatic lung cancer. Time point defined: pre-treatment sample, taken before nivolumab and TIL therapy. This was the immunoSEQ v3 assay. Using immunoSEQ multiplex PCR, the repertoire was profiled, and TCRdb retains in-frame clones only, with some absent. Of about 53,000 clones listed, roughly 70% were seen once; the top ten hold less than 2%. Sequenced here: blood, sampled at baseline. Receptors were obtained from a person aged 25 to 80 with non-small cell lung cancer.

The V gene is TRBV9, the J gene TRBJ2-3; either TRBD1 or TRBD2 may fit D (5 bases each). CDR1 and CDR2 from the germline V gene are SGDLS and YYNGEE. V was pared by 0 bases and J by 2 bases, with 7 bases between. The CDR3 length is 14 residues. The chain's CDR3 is CASSVGGFTDTQYF. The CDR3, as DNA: TGTGCCAGCAGCGTAGGGGGGTTCACAGATACGCAGTATTTT.

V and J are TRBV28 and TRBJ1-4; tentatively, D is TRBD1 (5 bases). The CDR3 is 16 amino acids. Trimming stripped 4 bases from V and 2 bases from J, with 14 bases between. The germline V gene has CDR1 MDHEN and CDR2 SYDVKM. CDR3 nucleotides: TGTGCCAGCAGTTCCCCAGGGTGGGGGACTAATGAAAAACTGTTTTTT. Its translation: CASSSPGWGTNEKLFF.

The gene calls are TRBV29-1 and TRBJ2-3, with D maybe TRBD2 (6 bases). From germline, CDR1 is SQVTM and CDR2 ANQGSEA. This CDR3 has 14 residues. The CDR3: CITSSGTGTDTQYF. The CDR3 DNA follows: TGCATCACTTCATCGGGGACTGGCACAGATACGCAGTATTTT.

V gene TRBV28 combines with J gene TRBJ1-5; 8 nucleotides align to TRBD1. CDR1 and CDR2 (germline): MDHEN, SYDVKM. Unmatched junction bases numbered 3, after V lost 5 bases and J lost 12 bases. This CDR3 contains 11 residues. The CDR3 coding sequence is TGTGCCAGCAGTCCCGGGACAGGCCAGCATTTT. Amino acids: CASSPGTGQHF.

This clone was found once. The CDR3 DNA sequence: TGTGCCAGCAGCTCCGGCCCGTCGAGCTCCTACGAGCAGTACTTC. Protein product: CASSSGPSSSYEQYF. The rearrangement uses TRBV7-2 and TRBJ2-7; D ambiguous. In germline, CDR1 is SGHTA, CDR2 FQGNSA. Trimming pared 4 bases from V and 0 bases from J, leaving 13 bases between. The CDR3 is 15 residues long. Complete variable domain (other parts from reference TRBV7-2 and TRBJ2-7): GAGVSQSPSNKVTEKGKDVELRCDPISGHTALYWYRQSLGQGLEFLIYFQGNSAPDKSGLPSDRFSAERTGGSVSTLTIQRTQQEDSAVYLCASSSGPSSSYEQYFGPGTRLTVT.

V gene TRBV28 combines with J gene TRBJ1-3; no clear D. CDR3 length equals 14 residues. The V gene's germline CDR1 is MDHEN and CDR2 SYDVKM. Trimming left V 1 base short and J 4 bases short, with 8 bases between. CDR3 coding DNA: TGTGCCAGCAGTTTATTCGGGAAAGGAAACACCATATATTTT. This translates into CASSLFGKGNTIYF.

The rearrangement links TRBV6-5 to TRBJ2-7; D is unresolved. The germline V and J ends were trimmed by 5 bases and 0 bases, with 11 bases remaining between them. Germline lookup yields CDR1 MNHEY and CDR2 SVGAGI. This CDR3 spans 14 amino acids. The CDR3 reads CASSPDGFSYEQYF. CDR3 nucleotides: TGTGCCAGCAGTCCGGACGGCTTCTCCTACGAGCAGTACTTC.

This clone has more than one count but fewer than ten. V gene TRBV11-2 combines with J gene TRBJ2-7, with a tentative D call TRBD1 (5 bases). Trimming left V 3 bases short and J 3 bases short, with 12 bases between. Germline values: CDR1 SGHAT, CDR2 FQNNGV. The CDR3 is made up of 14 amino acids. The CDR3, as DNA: TGTGCCAGCAGCTTCGGCAGGGCCGGCTACGAGCAGTACTTC. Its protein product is CASSFGRAGYEQYF. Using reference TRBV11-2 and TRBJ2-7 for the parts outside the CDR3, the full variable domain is EAGVAQSPRYKIIEKRQSVAFWCNPISGHATLYWYQQILGQGPKLLIQFQNNGVVDDSQLPKDRFSAERLKGVDSTLKIQPAKLEDSAVYLCASSFGRAGYEQYFGPGTRLTVT.

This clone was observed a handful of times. The CDR3, as DNA: TGTGCCAGCAGCTCACGGAGTTCAGTCTACGAGCAGTACTTC. It encodes CASSSRSSVYEQYF. The chain has TRBV27 and TRBJ2-7; D is unclear. Germline V gene data show CDR1 as MNHEY and CDR2 as SMNVEV (reference sequence). V lost 6 bases and J lost 3, with 15 bases in between. The length of the CDR3 is 14 residues.

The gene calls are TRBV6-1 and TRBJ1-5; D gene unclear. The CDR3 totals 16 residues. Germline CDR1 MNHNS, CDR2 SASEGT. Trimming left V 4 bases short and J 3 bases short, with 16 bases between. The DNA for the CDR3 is TGTGCCAGCAGTGGGCCCGGAGCAGGCGTCAATCAGCCCCAGCATTTT. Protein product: CASSGPGAGVNQPQHF.

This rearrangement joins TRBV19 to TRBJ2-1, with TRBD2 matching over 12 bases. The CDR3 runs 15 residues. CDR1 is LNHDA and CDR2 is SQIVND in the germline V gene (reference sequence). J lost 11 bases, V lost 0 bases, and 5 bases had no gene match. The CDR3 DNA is TGTGCCAGTAGTATAGATAGCACTAGCGGGAGGAAGCAGTTCTTC. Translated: CASSIDSTSGRKQFF.

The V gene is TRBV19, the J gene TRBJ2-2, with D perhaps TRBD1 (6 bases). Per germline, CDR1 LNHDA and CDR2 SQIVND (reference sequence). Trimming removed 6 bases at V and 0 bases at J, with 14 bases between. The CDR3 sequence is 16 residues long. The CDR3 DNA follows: TGTGCCAGTAGGGCCCACAGGGCGTCGAACACCGGGGAGCTGTTTTTT. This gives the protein CASRAHRASNTGELFF.

CDR3 coding DNA: TGTGCCAGCAGCCTTCGACTAGCGGGGCGCACCGGGGAGCTGTTTTTT. Translation gives CASSLRLAGRTGELFF. The chain joins TRBV5-6 to TRBJ2-2, with 11 bases matching TRBD2. The CDR3 is 16 amino acids. Germline V gene lookup returns CDR1 SGHDT and CDR2 YYEEEE. The J segment lost 4 bases and the V segment lost 4 bases, leaving 6 bases of the junction unmatched.

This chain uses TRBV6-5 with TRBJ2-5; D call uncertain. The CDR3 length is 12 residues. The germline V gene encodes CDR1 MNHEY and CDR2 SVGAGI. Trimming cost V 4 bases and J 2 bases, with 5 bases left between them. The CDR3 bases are TGTGCCAGCAGTTCCGAACAAGAGACCCAGTACTTC. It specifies CASSSEQETQYF.

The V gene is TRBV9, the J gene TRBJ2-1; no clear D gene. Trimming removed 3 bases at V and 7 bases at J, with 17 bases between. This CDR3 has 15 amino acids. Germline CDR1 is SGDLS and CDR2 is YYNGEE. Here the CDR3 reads CASSEYDYNFNEQFF. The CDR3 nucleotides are TGTGCCAGCAGCGAATACGATTACAATTTTAATGAGCAGTTCTTC. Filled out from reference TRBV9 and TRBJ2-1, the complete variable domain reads DSGVTQTPKHLITATGQRVTLRCSPRSGDLSVYWYQQSLDQGLQFLIQYYNGEERAKGNILERFSAQQFPDLHSELNLSSLELGDSALYFCASSEYDYNFNEQFFGPGTRLTVL.

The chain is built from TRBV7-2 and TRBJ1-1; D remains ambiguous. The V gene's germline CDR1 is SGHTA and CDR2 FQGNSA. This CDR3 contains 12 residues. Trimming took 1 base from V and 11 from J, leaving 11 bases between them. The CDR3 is CASSLGPQRAFF. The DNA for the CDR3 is TGTGCCAGCAGCTTAGGCCCCCAGCGGGCTTTCTTT.

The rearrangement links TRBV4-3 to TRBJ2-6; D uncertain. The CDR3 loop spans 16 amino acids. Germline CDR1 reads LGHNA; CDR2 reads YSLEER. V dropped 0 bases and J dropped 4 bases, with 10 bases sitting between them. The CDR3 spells CASSQDRYGGANVLTF. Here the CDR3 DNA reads TGCGCCAGCAGCCAAGATCGGTACGGAGGGGCCAACGTCCTGACTTTC.

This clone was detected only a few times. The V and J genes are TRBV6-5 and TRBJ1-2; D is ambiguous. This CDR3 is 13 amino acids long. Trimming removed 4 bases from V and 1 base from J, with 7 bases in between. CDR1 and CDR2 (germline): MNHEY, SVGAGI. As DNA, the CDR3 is TGTGCCAGCAGTTTGCGGGTTAACTATGGCTACACCTTC. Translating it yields CASSLRVNYGYTF.

CDR3 nucleotides: TGTGCCAGCAGCCAAGATACGTATAGCAATCAGCCCCAGCATTTT. This gives the protein CASSQDTYSNQPQHF. This rearrangement joins TRBV4-2 to TRBJ1-5; unclear D gene. The germline V gene encodes CDR1 LGHNA and CDR2 YNFKEQ. This CDR3 contains 15 residues. The ends were cut back, 0 bases at V and 0 bases at J, with 6 bases in the middle.

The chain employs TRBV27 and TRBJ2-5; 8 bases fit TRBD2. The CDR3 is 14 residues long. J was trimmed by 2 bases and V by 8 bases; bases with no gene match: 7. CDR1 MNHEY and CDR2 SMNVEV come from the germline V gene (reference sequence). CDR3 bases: TGTGCCAGCCAAGCGGGAGTAAGGCAAGAGACCCAGTACTTC. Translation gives CASQAGVRQETQYF.

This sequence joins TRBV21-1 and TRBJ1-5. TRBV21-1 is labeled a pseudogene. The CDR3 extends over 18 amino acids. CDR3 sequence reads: CASGPQGFEPYSNQPQHF. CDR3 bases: TGTGCCAGCGGCCCTCAAGGCTTCGAGCCTTATAGCAATCAGCCCCAGCATTTT.

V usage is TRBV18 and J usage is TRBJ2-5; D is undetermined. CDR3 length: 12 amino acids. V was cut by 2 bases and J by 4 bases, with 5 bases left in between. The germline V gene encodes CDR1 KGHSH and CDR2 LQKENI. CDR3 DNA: TGTGCCAGCTCACCAGAACGAGAGACCCAGTACTTC. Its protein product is CASSPERETQYF.